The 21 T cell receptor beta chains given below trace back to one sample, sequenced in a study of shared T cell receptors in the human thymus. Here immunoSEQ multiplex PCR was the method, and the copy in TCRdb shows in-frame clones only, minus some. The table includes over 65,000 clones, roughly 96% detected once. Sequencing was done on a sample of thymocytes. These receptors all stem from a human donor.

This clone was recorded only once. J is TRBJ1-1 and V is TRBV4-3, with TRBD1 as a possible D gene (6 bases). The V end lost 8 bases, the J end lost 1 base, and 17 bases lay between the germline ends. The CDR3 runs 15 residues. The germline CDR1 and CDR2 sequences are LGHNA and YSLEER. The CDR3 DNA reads TGCGCCAGCTCCACCGTAGGACAGAAGAACACTGAAGCTTTCTTT. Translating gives CASSTVGQKNTEAFF.

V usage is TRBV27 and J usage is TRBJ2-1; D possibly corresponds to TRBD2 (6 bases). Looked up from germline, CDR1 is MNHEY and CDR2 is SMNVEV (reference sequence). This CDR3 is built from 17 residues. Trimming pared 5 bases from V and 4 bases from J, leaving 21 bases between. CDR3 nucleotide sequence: TGTGCCAGCAGTCCCTCTCCCCTGGCGGGGAGGTACAATGAGCAGTTCTTC. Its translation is CASSPSPLAGRYNEQFF.

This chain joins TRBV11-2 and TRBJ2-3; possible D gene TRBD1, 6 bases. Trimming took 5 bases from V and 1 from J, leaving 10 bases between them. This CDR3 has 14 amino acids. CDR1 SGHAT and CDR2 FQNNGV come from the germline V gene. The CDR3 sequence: CASSPTGGTDTQYF. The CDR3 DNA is TGTGCCAGCAGCCCGACAGGTGGCACAGATACGCAGTATTTT. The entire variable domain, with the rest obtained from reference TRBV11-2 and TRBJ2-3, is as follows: EAGVAQSPRYKIIEKRQSVAFWCNPISGHATLYWYQQILGQGPKLLIQFQNNGVVDDSQLPKDRFSAERLKGVDSTLKIQPAKLEDSAVYLCASSPTGGTDTQYFGPGTRLTVL.

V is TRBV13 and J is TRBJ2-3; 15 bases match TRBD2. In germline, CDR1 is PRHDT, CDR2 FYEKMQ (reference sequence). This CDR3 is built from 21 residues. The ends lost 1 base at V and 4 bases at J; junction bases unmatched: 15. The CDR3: CASSLAIGTSGGPTRADTQYF. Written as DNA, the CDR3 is TGTGCCAGCAGCTTAGCAATTGGGACTAGCGGGGGGCCTACAAGGGCAGATACGCAGTATTTT.

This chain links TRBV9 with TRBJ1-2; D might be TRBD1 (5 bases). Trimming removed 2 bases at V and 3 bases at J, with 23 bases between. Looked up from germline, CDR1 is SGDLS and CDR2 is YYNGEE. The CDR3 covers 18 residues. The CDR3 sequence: CASSVAPGAGPVDYGYTF. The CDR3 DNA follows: TGTGCCAGCAGCGTCGCACCTGGGGCAGGGCCAGTTGACTATGGCTACACCTTC.

This chain's CDR3 is CASSKGQPNEKLFF. The DNA of the CDR3 is TGTGCCAGCAGCAAGGGACAGCCTAATGAAAAACTGTTTTTT. The genes are TRBV9 and TRBJ1-4, with TRBD1 identical over 7 bases. The CDR3 contains 14 residues. J was trimmed by 3 bases and V by 4 bases; bases with no gene match: 3. The germline V gene encodes CDR1 SGDLS and CDR2 YYNGEE.

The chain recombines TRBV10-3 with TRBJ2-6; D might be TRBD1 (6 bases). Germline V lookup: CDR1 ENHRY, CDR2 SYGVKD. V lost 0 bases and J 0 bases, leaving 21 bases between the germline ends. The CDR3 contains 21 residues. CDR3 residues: CAISESLGGKNGASGANVLTF. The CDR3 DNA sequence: TGTGCCATCAGTGAGTCGTTAGGGGGAAAGAATGGAGCCTCTGGGGCCAACGTCCTGACTTTC.

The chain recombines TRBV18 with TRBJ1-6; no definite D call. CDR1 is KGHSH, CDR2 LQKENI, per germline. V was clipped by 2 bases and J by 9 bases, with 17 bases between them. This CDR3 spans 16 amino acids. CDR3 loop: CASSPNPPDAGSPLHF. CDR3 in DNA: TGTGCCAGCTCACCAAACCCCCCGGATGCGGGTTCACCCCTCCACTTT. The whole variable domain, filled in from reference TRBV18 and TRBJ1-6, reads NAGVMQNPRHLVRRRGQEARLRCSPMKGHSHVYWYRQLPEEGLKFMVYLQKENIIDESGMPKERFSAEFPKEGPSILRIQQVVRGDSAAYFCASSPNPPDAGSPLHFGNGTRLTVT.

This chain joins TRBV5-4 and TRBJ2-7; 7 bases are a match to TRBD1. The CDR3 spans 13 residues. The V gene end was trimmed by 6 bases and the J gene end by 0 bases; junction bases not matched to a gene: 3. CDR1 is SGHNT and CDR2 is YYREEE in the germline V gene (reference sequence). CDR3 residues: CASTRDSSYEQYF. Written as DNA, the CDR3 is TGTGCCAGCACCCGGGACAGCTCCTACGAGCAGTACTTC. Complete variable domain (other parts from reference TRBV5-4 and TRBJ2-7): ETGVTQSPTHLIKTRGQQVTLRCSSQSGHNTVSWYQQALGQGPQFIFQYYREEENGRGNFPPRFSGLQFPNYSSELNVNALELDDSALYLCASTRDSSYEQYFGPGTRLTVT.

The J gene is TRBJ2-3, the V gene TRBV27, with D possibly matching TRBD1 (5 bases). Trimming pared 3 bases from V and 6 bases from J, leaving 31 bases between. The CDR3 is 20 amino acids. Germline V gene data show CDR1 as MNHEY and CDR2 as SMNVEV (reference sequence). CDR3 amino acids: CASSFRLGAGFSTVRDTQYF. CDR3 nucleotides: TGTGCCAGCAGTTTTAGATTAGGGGCAGGGTTTTCCACGGTGCGCGATACGCAGTATTTT.

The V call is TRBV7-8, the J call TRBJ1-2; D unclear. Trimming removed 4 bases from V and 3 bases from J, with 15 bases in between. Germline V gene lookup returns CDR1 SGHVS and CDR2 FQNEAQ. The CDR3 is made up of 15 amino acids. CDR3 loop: CASSSESPGYYGYTF. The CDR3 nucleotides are TGTGCCAGCAGCTCCGAATCCCCGGGGTACTATGGCTACACCTTC. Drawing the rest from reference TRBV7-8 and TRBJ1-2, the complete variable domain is GAGVSQSPRYKVAKRGQDVALRCDPISGHVSLFWYQQALGQGPEFLTYFQNEAQLDKSGLPSDRFFAERPEGSVSTLKIQRTQQEDSAVYLCASSSESPGYYGYTFGSGTRLTVV.

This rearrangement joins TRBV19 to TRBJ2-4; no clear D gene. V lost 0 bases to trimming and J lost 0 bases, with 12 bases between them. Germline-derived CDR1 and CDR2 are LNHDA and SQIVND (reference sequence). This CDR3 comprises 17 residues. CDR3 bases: TGTGCCAGTAGTATAGATCTCGGACGCTTAGCCAAAAACATTCAGTACTTC. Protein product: CASSIDLGRLAKNIQYF.

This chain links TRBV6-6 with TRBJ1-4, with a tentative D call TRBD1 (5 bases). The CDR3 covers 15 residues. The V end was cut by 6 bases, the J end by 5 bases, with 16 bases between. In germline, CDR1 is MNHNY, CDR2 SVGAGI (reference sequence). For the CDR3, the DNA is TGTGCCAGCAGAGTGGACCGGGACGGCAATGAAAAACTGTTTTTT. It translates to CASRVDRDGNEKLFF.

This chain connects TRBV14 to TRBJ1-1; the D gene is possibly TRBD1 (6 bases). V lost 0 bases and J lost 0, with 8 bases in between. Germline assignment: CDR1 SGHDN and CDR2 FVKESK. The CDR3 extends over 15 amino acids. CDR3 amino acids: CASSQEGGMNTEAFF. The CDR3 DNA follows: TGTGCCAGCAGCCAAGAGGGGGGCATGAACACTGAAGCTTTCTTT. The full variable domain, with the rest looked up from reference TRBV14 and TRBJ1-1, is EAGVTQFPSHSVIEKGQTVTLRCDPISGHDNLYWYRRVMGKEIKFLLHFVKESKQDESGMPNNRFLAERTGGTYSTLKVQPAELEDSGVYFCASSQEGGMNTEAFFGQGTRLTVV.

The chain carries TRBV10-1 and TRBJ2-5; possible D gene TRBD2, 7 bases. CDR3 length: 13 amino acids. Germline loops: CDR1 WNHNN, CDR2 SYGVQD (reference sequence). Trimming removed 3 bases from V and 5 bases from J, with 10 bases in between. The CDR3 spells CASSEWGGETQYF. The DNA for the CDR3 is TGCGCCAGCAGTGAATGGGGGGGCGAGACCCAGTACTTC.

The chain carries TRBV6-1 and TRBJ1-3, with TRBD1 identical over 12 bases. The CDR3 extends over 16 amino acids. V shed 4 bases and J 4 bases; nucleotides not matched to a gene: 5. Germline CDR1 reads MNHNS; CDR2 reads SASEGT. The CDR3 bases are TGTGCCAGCAGTGGTCCCGGGACAGGGGGCGGAAACACCATATATTTT. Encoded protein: CASSGPGTGGGNTIYF.

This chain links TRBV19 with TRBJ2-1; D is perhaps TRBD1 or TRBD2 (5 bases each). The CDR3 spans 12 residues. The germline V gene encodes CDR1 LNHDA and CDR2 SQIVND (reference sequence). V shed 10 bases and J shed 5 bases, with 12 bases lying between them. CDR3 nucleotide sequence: TGTGCCACCTGCCGGGACGACAATGAGCAGTTCTTC. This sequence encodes CATCRDDNEQFF.

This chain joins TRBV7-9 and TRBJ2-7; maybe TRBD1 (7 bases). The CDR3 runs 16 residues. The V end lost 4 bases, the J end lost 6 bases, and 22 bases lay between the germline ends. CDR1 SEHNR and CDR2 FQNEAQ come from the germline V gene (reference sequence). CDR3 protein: CASSSPGTAGGCEQYF. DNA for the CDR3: TGTGCCAGCAGCTCACCAGGGACAGCGGGTGGGTGCGAGCAGTACTTC.

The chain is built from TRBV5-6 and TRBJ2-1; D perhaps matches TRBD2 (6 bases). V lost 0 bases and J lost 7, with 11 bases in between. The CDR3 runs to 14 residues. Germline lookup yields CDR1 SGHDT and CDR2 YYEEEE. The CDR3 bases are TGTGCCAGCAGCTTGGGGGAGGTTGGGAATGAGCAGTTCTTC. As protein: CASSLGEVGNEQFF. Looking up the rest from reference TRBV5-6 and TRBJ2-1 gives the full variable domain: DAGVTQSPTHLIKTRGQQVTLRCSPKSGHDTVSWYQQALGQGPQFIFQYYEEEERQRGNFPDRFSGHQFPNYSSELNVNALLLGDSALYLCASSLGEVGNEQFFGPGTRLTVL.

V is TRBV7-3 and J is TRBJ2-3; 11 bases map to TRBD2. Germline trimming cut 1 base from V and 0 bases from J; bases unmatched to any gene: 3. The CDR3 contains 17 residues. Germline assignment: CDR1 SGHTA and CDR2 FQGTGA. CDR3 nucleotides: TGTGCCAGCAGCTTAAAGGCTAGCGGGGGGAGCACAGATACGCAGTATTTT. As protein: CASSLKASGGSTDTQYF.

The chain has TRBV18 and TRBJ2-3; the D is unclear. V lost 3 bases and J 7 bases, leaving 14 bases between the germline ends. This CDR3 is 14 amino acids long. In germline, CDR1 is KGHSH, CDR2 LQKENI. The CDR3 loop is CASSPFFRGNTQYF. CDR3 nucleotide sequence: TGTGCCAGCTCACCTTTTTTTAGAGGAAATACGCAGTATTTT. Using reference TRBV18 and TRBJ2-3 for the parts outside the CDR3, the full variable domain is NAGVMQNPRHLVRRRGQEARLRCSPMKGHSHVYWYRQLPEEGLKFMVYLQKENIIDESGMPKERFSAEFPKEGPSILRIQQVVRGDSAAYFCASSPFFRGNTQYFGPGTRLTVL.